This TCR beta chain was captured by sequencing in a study of OX40 agonist ivuxolimab in advanced cancers. Study details: Mean age about 60 years, range roughly 20 to 85; 82.7% male.

Note on this clone: Its target is not known.

Study-level results: Expanded clones were, on average, more numerous among CD8+ T cells than CD4+. Some of the nonresponding patients also showed low levels of normalized T-cell clonal expansion.

The protocol was immunoSEQ multiplex PCR, while the TCRdb copy is restricted to in-frame clones and leaves out a portion. The repertoire includes some 46,000 clones, over 70% of them detected once, and around 4% sits in the top ten. This sample comprised CD4+ or CD8+ T cells sorted from blood, obtained in a trial of the OX40 agonist ivuxolimab. The sequence came from an adult with an advanced solid tumor such as melanoma, head and neck, liver or kidney cancer.

CDR3 bases: TGTGCCAGCAGCTTAGGACAGGGTATGGGCACAGATACGCAGTATTTT. Translating gives CASSLGQGMGTDTQYF. The chain couples TRBV11-2 to TRBJ2-3, with 7 nucleotides matching TRBD1. The germline CDR1 and CDR2 sequences are SGHAT and FQNNGV. The ends lost 1 base at V and 1 base at J; junction bases unmatched: 5. This CDR3 contains 16 residues.